The present T cell receptor (beta chain) was sequenced within a study of beta chain features in type 1 diabetes. The overall study: Patients shared similar age, gender and cell yields with healthy donors.

On this clone itself: Its specificity is unknown.

The sequenced template was cDNA made from the entire isolated RNA. Roughly 3.4 million reads per sample on average were obtained from naive, central memory and regulatory T cell samples. Sequenced by immunoSEQ multiplex PCR; TCRdb stores in-frame clones only, minus some. The data show some 250,000 clones, with more than 11% seen just once and approximately 0.018% held by the top ten. Sorted populations were all over 95% pure. The CDR3 has 15 amino acids. The germline gives CDR1 SNHLY, CDR2 FYNNEI. V was cut by 6 bases and J by 1 base, with 13 bases left in between. Study results and caveats: All four CD4+ subsets from Type 1 diabetes patients carried moderately but significantly shorter TCRB CDR3s. Lower insertion and higher deletion counts appeared at VDJ junctions in type 1 diabetes patients.

Sequencing input: naive CD4+ T cells from blood. This receptor was identified in a man aged 30 to 45 with type 1 diabetes. This chain links TRBV2 with TRBJ1-5; D not resolved. As DNA, the CDR3 is TGTGCCAGCAGGGGCGGGGAGATGAGCAATCAGCCCCAGCATTTT. This gives the protein CASRGGEMSNQPQHF.